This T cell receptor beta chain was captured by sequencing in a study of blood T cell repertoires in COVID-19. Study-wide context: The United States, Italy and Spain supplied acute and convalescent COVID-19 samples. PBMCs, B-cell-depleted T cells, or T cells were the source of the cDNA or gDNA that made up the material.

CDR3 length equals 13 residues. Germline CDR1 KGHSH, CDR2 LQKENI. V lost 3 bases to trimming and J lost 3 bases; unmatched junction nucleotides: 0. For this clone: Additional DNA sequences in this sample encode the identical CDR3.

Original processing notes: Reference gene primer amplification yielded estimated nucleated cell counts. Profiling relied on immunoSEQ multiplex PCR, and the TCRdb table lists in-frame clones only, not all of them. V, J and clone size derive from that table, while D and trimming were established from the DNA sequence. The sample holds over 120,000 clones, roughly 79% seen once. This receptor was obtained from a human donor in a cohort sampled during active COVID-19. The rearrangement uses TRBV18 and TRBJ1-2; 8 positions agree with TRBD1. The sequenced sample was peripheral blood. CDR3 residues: CASSPTGDYGYTF. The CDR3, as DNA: TGTGCCAGCTCACCGACAGGGGACTATGGCTACACCTTC.